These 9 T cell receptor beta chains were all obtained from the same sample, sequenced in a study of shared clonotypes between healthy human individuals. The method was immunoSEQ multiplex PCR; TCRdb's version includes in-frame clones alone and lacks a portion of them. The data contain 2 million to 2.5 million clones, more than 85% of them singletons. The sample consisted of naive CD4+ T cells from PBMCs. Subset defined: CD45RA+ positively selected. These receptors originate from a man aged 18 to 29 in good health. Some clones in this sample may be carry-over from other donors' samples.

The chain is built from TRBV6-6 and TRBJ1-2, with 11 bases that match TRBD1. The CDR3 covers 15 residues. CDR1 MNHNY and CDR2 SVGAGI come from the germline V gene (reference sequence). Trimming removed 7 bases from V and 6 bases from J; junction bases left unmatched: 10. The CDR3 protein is CASTFLGQGANGYTF. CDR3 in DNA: TGTGCCAGCACCTTTTTAGGACAGGGGGCGAATGGCTACACCTTC.

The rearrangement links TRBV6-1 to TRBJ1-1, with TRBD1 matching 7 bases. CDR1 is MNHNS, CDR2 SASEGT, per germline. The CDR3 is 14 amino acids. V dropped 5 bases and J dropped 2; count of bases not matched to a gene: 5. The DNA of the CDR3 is TGTGCCAGCAGTTGGGACAGATCAAACACTGAAGCTTTCTTT. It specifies CASSWDRSNTEAFF.

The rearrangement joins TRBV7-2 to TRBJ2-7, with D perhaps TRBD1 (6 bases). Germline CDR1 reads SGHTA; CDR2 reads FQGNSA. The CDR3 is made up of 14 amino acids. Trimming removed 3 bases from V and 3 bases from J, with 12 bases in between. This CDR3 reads CASSFGRGFYEQYF. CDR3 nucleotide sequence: TGTGCCAGCAGCTTCGGCAGGGGTTTCTACGAGCAGTACTTC.

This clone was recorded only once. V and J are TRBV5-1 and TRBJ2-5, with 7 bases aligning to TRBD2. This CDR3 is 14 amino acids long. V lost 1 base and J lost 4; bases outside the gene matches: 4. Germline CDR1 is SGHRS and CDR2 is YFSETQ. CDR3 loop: CASSLNLAVETQYF. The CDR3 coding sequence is TGCGCCAGCAGCTTGAATCTAGCGGTAGAGACCCAGTACTTC.

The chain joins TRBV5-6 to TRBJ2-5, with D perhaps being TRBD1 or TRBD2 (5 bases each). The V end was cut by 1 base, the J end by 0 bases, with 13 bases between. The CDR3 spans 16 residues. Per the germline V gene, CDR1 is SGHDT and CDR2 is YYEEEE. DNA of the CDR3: TGTGCCAGCAGCTTGACGGGACCCACGTACCAAGAGACCCAGTACTTC. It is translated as CASSLTGPTYQETQYF.

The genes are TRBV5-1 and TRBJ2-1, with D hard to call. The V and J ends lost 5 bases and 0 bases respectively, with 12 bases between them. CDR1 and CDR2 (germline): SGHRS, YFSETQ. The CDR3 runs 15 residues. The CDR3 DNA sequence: TGCGCCAGCAGGACCAACCTCCTCTCCTACAATGAGCAGTTCTTC. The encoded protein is CASRTNLLSYNEQFF.

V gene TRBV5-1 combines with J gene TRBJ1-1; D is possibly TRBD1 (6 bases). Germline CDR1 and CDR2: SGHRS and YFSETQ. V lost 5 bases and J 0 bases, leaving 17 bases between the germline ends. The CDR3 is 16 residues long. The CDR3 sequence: CASRRTTDRMNTEAFF. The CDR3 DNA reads TGCGCCAGCAGGCGGACGACGGACAGAATGAACACTGAAGCTTTCTTT.

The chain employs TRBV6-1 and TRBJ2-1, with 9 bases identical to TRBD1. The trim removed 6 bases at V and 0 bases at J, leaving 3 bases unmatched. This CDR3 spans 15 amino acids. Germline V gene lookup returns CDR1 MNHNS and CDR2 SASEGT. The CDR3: CASSLQGASYNEQFF. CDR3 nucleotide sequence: TGTGCCAGCAGCCTACAGGGGGCCTCCTACAATGAGCAGTTCTTC.

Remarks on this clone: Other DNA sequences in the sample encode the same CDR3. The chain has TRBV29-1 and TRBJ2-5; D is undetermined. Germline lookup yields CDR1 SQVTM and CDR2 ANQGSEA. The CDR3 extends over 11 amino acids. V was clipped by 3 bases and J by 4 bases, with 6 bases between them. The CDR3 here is CSVDPGETQYF. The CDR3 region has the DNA TGCAGCGTTGACCCCGGAGAGACCCAGTACTTC.